This T cell receptor (beta chain) was profiled in a study of cytomegalovirus exposure and HLA in healthy donors. The PCR had 60 Vbeta and 13 Jbeta primers. The table came from immunoSEQ multiplex PCR; TCRdb's copy has only in-frame clones and leaves some out. The table records roughly 180,000 clones, about 82% of them present only once. The V end lost 8 bases, the J end lost 6 bases, and 19 bases lay between the germline ends. This CDR3 comprises 14 residues. Per germline, CDR1 ENHRY and CDR2 SYGVKD. Sample: PBMCs. The receptor was derived from a woman in her thirties in good health and CMV-seronegative. V gene TRBV10-3 combines with J gene TRBJ1-2, with D perhaps matching TRBD1 (6 bases). In nucleotides, the CDR3 is TGTGCCATCTCGCCGGGACTAGGGACAAATGGCTACACCTTC. Its protein is CAISPGLGTNGYTF.